This T cell receptor beta chain was sequenced for a study of beta chain features in type 1 diabetes. Study-wide context: All samples combined gave over 100 million sorted cells for examination.

This clone occurred a few times. The antigen is undetermined. Every bit of the isolated RNA underwent reverse transcription, so sequencing read expressed TCRB transcripts. TCRdb's copy holds only in-frame clones and misses some; the assay was immunoSEQ multiplex PCR. There are about 700,000 clones in the sample; roughly 13% occur only once, and less than 0.025% lies in the top ten. Germline V gene data show CDR1 as SGHTA and CDR2 as FQGNSA. Deletions cut 4 bases from V and 10 bases from J, with 11 bases between. The CDR3 sequence is 13 residues long. Each of the CD4+ naive, central memory, regulatory and stem cell-like memory populations was sorted via CD45RO/CCR7/CD25/CD127/CD95/CD27. Study-wide points: Over-representation of high TCR-expressing cells was a possible consequence of cDNA sequencing. Naive, central memory and Treg TCRB repertoires appeared more alike in patients than in healthy donors. Shorter TCRB CDR3s, moderately but significantly so, were found in Type 1 diabetes patients in all four CD4+ subsets.

The chain carries TRBV7-2 and TRBJ1-6; D is possibly TRBD1 (5 bases). This clonotype was obtained from a young man with type 1 diabetes. Sequencing was done on a sample of naive CD4+ T cells from blood. CDR3 in amino acids: CASSSQGRSPLHF. The DNA for the CDR3 is TGTGCCAGCAGCTCCCAGGGCAGATCACCCCTCCACTTT. Full variable domain (rest looked up from reference TRBV7-2 and TRBJ1-6): GAGVSQSPSNKVTEKGKDVELRCDPISGHTALYWYRQSLGQGLEFLIYFQGNSAPDKSGLPSDRFSAERTGGSVSTLTIQRTQQEDSAVYLCASSSQGRSPLHFGNGTRLTVT.